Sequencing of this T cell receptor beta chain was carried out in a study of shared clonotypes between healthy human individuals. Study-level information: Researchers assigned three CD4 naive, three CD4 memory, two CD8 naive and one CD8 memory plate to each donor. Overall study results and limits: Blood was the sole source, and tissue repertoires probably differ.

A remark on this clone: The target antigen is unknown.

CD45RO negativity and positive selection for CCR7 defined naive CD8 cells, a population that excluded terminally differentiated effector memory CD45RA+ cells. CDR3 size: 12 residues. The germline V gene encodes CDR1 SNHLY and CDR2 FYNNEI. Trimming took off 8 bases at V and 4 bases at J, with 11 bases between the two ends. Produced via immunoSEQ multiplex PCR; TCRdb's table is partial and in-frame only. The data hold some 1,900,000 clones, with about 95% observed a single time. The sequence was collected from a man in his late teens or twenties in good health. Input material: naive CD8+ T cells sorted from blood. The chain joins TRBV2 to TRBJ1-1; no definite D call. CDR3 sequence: CASLHGGTEAFF. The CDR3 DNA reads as TGTGCCAGCCTACATGGCGGCACTGAAGCTTTCTTT.